What follows are 3 T cell receptor beta chains derived from one specimen sequenced in a study of cytomegalovirus exposure and HLA in healthy donors. PCR was performed using 60 Vbeta and 13 Jbeta primers. Measured with immunoSEQ multiplex PCR; TCRdb has only the in-frame clones, and not every one. The table includes roughly 140,000 clones, roughly 80% detected once. Sequencing was performed on PBMCs. The receptors come from a man aged 30 to 45 in good health and CMV-seropositive.

The chain is built from TRBV28 and TRBJ2-2; 11 positions agree with TRBD1. V lost 5 bases to trimming and J lost 1 base; unmatched junction nucleotides: 3. CDR1 is MDHEN, CDR2 SYDVKM, per germline. This CDR3 is built from 16 residues. The CDR3 sequence is CASSRGTGGNTGELFF. The CDR3 DNA reads as TGTGCCAGCAGTAGGGGGACAGGGGGGAACACCGGGGAGCTGTTTTTT.

V gene TRBV7-2 combines with J gene TRBJ1-2; D possibly corresponds to TRBD1 (6 bases). V lost 5 bases and J lost 8, with 15 bases in between. The CDR3 spans 13 residues. The germline gives CDR1 SGHTA, CDR2 FQGNSA. Here the CDR3 DNA reads TGTGCCAGCAGCCCCAGTCCAGGGGAAGGCTACACCTTC. Translation: CASSPSPGEGYTF.

The chain has TRBV5-8 and TRBJ2-7; D possibly corresponds to TRBD1 (5 bases). This CDR3 is 13 amino acids long. V was clipped by 0 bases and J by 1 base, with 5 bases between them. Germline loops: CDR1 SGHTS, CDR2 YDEGEE. CDR3 amino acids: CASSLGQSYEQYF. The CDR3 DNA follows: TGTGCCAGCAGCTTGGGACAGTCCTACGAGCAGTACTTC.